This TCR beta chain was identified in a study of T cell repertoires in cytomegalovirus infection. Study at large: Evidence of both CMV infection and a matching HLA type came from public TCR beta signatures.

This clonotype has a count of ten or more. Its matching antigen is unknown. TCRdb passed the reads through MiXCR, listing each CDR3 protein once. The sample yields roughly 350,000 distinct CDR3 sequences, roughly 34% seen once. The CDR3 runs to 15 residues. Germline CDR1 reads SGHTA; CDR2 reads FQGNSA. V lost 3 bases, J lost 4 bases, and 5 bases stayed unmatched. The receptor's source is a human donor in good health (CMV status not recorded). Some clones in this sample may be carry-over from other donors' samples. Sequenced here: cultured PBMCs, sampled from culture after CMV antigen stimulation. The chain joins TRBV7-2 to TRBJ2-3, with 9 bases that match TRBD2. The CDR3 DNA follows: TGTGCCAGCAGCTTTGGACTAGCGAAGTCAGATACGCAGTATTTT. Translating gives CASSFGLAKSDTQYF.